A single sample is the source of the 16 T cell receptor beta chains below, sequenced in a study of vaccination and CD4 T cells after COVID-19. Sequencing of DNA taken from cultured CD4+ T cells relied on the Oncomine TCR Beta short-read assay. TCRdb independently ran MiXCR on the PCR reads; one entry per CDR3 protein. The sample includes some 9,200 distinct CDR3 sequences, 30% to 45% of them seen just once. These receptors have no known antigen. Treatment described: roughly ten-day PBMC culture with coronavirus spike peptide pools or control peptides (ViraFEST assay). Sequenced material: CD4+ T cells from blood, cultured in vitro. The receptors come from a human donor who had recovered from COVID-19.

The table lists this clonotype with a count of one. The V gene is TRBV7-9, the J gene TRBJ1-1; D uncertain. CDR3 length: 13 residues. Germline V gene sequence: CDR1 SEHNR, CDR2 FQNEAQ (reference sequence). Between the trimmed V and J ends, which lost 4 bases and 5 bases, there was a span of 11 bases. The CDR3 DNA reads TGTGCCAGCAGCTCGCAAGGGCCTACTGAAGCTTTCTTT. Protein product: CASSSQGPTEAFF.

The chain couples TRBV7-6 to TRBJ2-5; D gene ambiguous. The CDR3 is 12 residues long. Trimming cost V 8 bases and J 2 bases, with 9 bases left between them. Germline V CDR1 and CDR2: SGHVS, FNYEAQ. This CDR3 reads CASSRAQETQYF. CDR3 sequence (DNA): TGTGCCAGCTCACGGGCGCAAGAGACCCAGTACTTC.

This clonotype was seen more than once but under ten times. The J gene is TRBJ1-3, the V gene TRBV6-2 or TRBV6-3; D unclear. Looked up from germline, CDR1 is MNHEY and CDR2 is SVGEGT. The CDR3 length is 14 residues. V lost 6 bases and J lost 0, with 9 bases in between. The CDR3, as DNA: TGTGCCAGCAGAAGGAGGGACTCTGGAAACACCATATATTTT. Translating gives CASRRRDSGNTIYF.

This clonotype has more than one count but fewer than ten. The chain recombines TRBV6-1 with TRBJ1-1; TRBD1 might be the D (6 bases). Germline loops: CDR1 MNHNS, CDR2 SASEGT. The CDR3 contains 14 residues. V was clipped by 3 bases and J by 2 bases, with 10 bases between them. The CDR3 loop reads CASSDRGYNTEAFF. DNA for the CDR3: TGTGCCAGCAGTGACAGGGGCTATAACACTGAAGCTTTCTTT.

The chain combines TRBV7-2 with TRBJ2-1; D may be TRBD1 (6 bases). V was shortened by 5 bases and J by 2 bases, with 13 bases between the two germline ends. The CDR3 is made up of 15 amino acids. The V gene's germline CDR1 is SGHTA and CDR2 FQGNSA. This CDR3 is CASSPDSPAYNEQFF. CDR3 bases: TGTGCCAGCAGCCCGGACAGTCCAGCCTACAATGAGCAGTTCTTC.

This chain links TRBV6-5 with TRBJ2-7; 7 nucleotides line up with TRBD1. Trimming removed 0 bases from V and 5 bases from J; junction bases left unmatched: 10. The CDR3 contains 16 residues. The germline V gene encodes CDR1 MNHEY and CDR2 SVGAGI. The CDR3 loop is CASSYSQGVRMDEQYF. CDR3 sequence (DNA): TGTGCCAGCAGTTACTCGCAGGGGGTTAGAATGGACGAGCAGTACTTC.

The CDR3 region is CASSYSRGGHTGELFF. In DNA form, the CDR3 reads TGTGCCAGCAGTTACTCGAGAGGGGGTCACACCGGGGAGCTGTTTTTT. J is TRBJ2-2 and V is TRBV6-2 or TRBV6-3; D may be TRBD1 (6 bases). Trimming cost V 0 bases and J 3 bases, with 11 bases left between them. There are 16 residues in the CDR3. Germline CDR1 MNHEY, CDR2 SVGEGT.

The gene calls are TRBV19 and TRBJ2-7; 8 nucleotides align to TRBD2. CDR3 length equals 16 residues. In germline, CDR1 is LNHDA, CDR2 SQIVND (reference sequence). The V segment lost 7 bases and the J segment 6 bases; nucleotides outside the gene matches: 17. CDR3 region: CASNKGGGTSTFEQYF. The CDR3 nucleotides are TGTGCCAGTAATAAGGGCGGGGGGACATCCACTTTCGAGCAGTACTTC.

The gene calls are TRBV7-9 and TRBJ2-5, with TRBD1 identical over 9 bases. Germline loops: CDR1 SEHNR, CDR2 FQNEAQ (reference sequence). CDR3 length equals 17 residues. V shed 5 bases and J 5 bases; nucleotides not matched to a gene: 15. The CDR3 DNA is TGTGCCAGCAGCCTTACCGCAGGGACAGGGCGGGGGGAGACCCAGTACTTC. Translation gives CASSLTAGTGRGETQYF.

This clonotype was seen a handful of times. The V gene is TRBV15, the J gene TRBJ2-5, with TRBD2 matching 8 bases. Germline V gene sequence: CDR1 LNHNV, CDR2 YYDKDF (reference sequence). The V gene end was trimmed by 1 base and the J gene end by 5 bases; junction bases not matched to a gene: 12. The CDR3 length is 17 residues. CDR3 protein: CATSRGRRTSSAETQYF. The CDR3, as DNA: TGTGCCACCAGCAGAGGTCGGAGGACTAGCTCGGCGGAGACCCAGTACTTC.

The genes are TRBV10-3 and TRBJ2-3; D perhaps matches TRBD1 (5 bases). The germline gives CDR1 ENHRY, CDR2 SYGVKD. The CDR3 spans 16 residues. V lost 0 bases, J lost 4 bases, and 14 bases lay in between. Written as DNA, the CDR3 is TGTGCCATCAGTGAGTCAGCAGGGTCCCCCCCAGATACGCAGTATTTT. Its protein product is CAISESAGSPPDTQYF.

The gene calls are TRBV30 and TRBJ1-1; the D is unclear. Germline lookup yields CDR1 GTSNPN and CDR2 SVGIG (reference sequence). CDR3 length: 14 residues. V dropped 0 bases and J dropped 4 bases, with 12 bases sitting between them. CDR3 amino acids: CAWSVTVLGTEAFF. The DNA for the CDR3 is TGTGCCTGGAGTGTAACGGTTCTTGGCACTGAAGCTTTCTTT.

J is TRBJ2-2 and V is TRBV4-3; D ambiguous. Germline V gene sequence: CDR1 LGHNA, CDR2 YSLEER. This CDR3 contains 14 residues. The V end lost 4 bases, the J end lost 5 bases, and 11 bases lay between the germline ends. CDR3 in amino acids: CASSRSGTTGELFF. DNA of the CDR3: TGCGCCAGCAGCCGATCCGGCACAACCGGGGAGCTGTTTTTT.

The chain links TRBV28 to TRBJ1-2, with 8 positions matching TRBD1. V trimming: 3 bases; J trimming: 1 base; junction bases outside the gene matches: 13. From germline, CDR1 is MDHEN and CDR2 SYDVKM. The CDR3 consists of 18 residues. The CDR3 bases are TGTGCCAGCAGTTTCGGGGGGACAGGACCCCTTATTAACTATGGCTACACCTTC. It is translated as CASSFGGTGPLINYGYTF.

The chain combines TRBV28 with TRBJ1-5; 10 nucleotides agree with TRBD1. The V and J ends lost 6 bases and 0 bases, in that order; junction bases with no gene match: 8. CDR1 is MDHEN, CDR2 SYDVKM, per germline. The CDR3 consists of 17 residues. The CDR3 DNA reads TGTGCCAGCAGGCCCGGGACAGGGGCGTATAGCAATCAGCCCCAGCATTTT. It is translated as CASRPGTGAYSNQPQHF.

In this sample, this clonotype turned up a few times. The rearrangement joins TRBV11-2 to TRBJ2-5; D is unclear. The CDR3 has 12 amino acids. V dropped 6 bases and J dropped 3 bases, with 8 bases sitting between them. Germline-derived CDR1 and CDR2 are SGHAT and FQNNGV. CDR3 sequence reads: CASSMGKETQYF. Here the CDR3 DNA reads TGTGCCAGCAGTATGGGGAAAGAGACCCAGTACTTC.